This note documents a single T cell receptor (beta chain) sequence. Its antigen is unidentified. This entry comes from a study of blood T cells in healthy people across ages. Study results and limitations: Long-lived donors exceeded aged donors in naive CD4+ cells and diversity. The CMV status of each donor remained undetermined, and this could have confounded shifts in expanded clonotypes.

Per sample, no less than 6 micrograms of total RNA were extracted. V dropped 5 bases and J dropped 0 bases, with 11 bases sitting between them. CDR3 size: 15 residues. Using a J-beta primer mix together with a sample-barcoded 5' primer, a second PCR was run for about 7 to 12 cycles. A tag from a template-switch adaptor with 12 random nucleotides marked each cDNA molecule. Via MiXCR, TCRdb re-called the 5' RACE reads, giving one row per CDR3 protein. This table has some 640,000 distinct CDR3 sequences, around half appearing once. The chain has TRBV12-3 or TRBV12-4 and TRBJ1-5, with a tentative D call TRBD1 (6 bases). Sequenced input: blood. The source is a woman aged 60-70 years in good health. This CDR3 reads CASSPGQYSNQPQHF. CDR3 coding DNA: TGTGCCAGCAGTCCCGGACAGTATAGCAATCAGCCCCAGCATTTT.